This is a list of T cell receptor beta chains from one sample in a study of T cell responses to AZD1222 COVID-19 vaccine. The repertoire was sequenced with immunoSEQ multiplex PCR; TCRdb's copy has only in-frame clones and lacks some. The sample has tens of thousands of clones, around nine tenths seen once. The sequencing here drew on peripheral blood, taken on day 0 of MenACWY control vaccination. The source is an adult in good health. Each CDR3 is given with its conserved first and last residue. The D gene is left open where the match is weak.

>TRBJ1-4|NA|TRBV6-5
CASSYAGGWGEKLFF
>TRBJ1-3|NA|TRBV2
CASSVRPPGGNTIYF
>TRBJ2-7|TRBD1|TRBV3-1/TRBV3-2
CASSPQGGRFSGEQYF
>TRBJ2-7|TRBD1|TRBV6-5
CASLGGTGLYEQYF
>TRBJ2-7|TRBD2|TRBV2
CASRNGEGAGQYF
>TRBJ2-5|TRBD2|TRBV18
CASSLNQAGAETQYF
>TRBJ2-7|NA|TRBV29-1
CSVEGGGGRFLAEVSYEQYF
>TRBJ2-4|NA|TRBV28
CASSLGDGNIQYF
>TRBJ1-1|NA|TRBV12-3/TRBV12-4
CASSRVNTEAFF
>TRBJ1-3|NA|TRBV7-8
CASSPGRFSGNTIYF
>TRBJ1-1|NA|TRBV4-1
CASSQDAVNTEAFF
>TRBJ1-1|NA|TRBV6-5
CATWKGTVTEAFF
>TRBJ1-5|NA|TRBV7-2
CASSPWRVGNQPQHF
>TRBJ1-2|NA|TRBV4-1
CASSQERGSLYGYTF